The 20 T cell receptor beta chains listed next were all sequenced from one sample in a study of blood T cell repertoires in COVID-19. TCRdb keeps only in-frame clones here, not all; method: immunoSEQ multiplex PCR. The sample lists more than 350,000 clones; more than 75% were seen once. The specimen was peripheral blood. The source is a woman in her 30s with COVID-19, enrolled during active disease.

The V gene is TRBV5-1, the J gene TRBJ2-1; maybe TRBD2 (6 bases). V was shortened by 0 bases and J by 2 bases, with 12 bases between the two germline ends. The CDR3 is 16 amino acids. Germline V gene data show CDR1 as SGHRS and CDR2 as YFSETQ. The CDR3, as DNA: TGCGCCAGCAGCTTGGTGGCGGGGCTGCCCTACAATGAGCAGTTCTTC. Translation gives CASSLVAGLPYNEQFF. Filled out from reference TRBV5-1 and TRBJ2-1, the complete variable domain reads KAGVTQTPRYLIKTRGQQVTLSCSPISGHRSVSWYQQTPGQGLQFLFEYFSETQRNKGNFPGRFSGRQFSNSRSEMNVSTLELGDSALYLCASSLVAGLPYNEQFFGPGTRLTVL.

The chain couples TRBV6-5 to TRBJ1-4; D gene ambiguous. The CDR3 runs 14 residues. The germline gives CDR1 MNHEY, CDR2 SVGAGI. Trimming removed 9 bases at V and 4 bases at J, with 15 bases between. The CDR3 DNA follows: TGTGCCAGTCGGGAGACTCAGAGTAATGAAAAACTGTTTTTT. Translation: CASRETQSNEKLFF.

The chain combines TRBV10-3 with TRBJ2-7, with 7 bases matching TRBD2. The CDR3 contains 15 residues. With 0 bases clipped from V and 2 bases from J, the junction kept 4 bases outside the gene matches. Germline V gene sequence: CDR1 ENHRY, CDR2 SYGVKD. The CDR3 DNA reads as TGTGCCATCAGTGAGTCTGGGCGGGAGCCCTACGAGCAGTACTTC. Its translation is CAISESGREPYEQYF.

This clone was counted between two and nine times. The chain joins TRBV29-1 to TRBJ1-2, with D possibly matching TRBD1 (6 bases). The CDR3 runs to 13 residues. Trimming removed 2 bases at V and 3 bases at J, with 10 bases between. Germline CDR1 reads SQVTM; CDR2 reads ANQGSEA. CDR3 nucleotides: TGCAGCGTTGAAAGGCGGACAGACTATGGCTACACCTTC. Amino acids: CSVERRTDYGYTF.

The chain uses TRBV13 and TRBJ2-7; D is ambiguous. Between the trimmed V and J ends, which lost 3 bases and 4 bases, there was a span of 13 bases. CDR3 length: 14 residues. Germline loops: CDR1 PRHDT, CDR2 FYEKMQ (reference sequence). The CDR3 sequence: CASSFRQKEYEQYF. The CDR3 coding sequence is TGTGCCAGCAGCTTTAGGCAGAAGGAGTACGAGCAGTACTTC.

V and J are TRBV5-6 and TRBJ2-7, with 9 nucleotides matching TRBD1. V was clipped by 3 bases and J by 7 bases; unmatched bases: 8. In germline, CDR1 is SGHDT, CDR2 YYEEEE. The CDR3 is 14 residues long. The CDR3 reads CASSSGTGLGEQYF. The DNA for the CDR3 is TGTGCCAGCAGCTCCGGGACAGGGTTAGGGGAGCAGTACTTC.

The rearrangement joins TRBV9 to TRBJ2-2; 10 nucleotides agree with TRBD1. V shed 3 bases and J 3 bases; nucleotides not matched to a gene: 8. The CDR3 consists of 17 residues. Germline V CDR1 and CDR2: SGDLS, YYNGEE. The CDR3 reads CASSDARDRGYTGELFF. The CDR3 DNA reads TGTGCCAGCAGCGATGCCCGGGACAGGGGATACACCGGGGAGCTGTTTTTT.

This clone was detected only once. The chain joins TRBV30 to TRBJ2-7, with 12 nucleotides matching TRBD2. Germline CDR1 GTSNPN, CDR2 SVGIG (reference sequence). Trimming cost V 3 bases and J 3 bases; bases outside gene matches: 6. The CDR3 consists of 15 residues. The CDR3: CAWRFGLAGNYEQYF. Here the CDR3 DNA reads TGTGCCTGGAGGTTCGGACTAGCGGGAAACTACGAGCAGTACTTC.

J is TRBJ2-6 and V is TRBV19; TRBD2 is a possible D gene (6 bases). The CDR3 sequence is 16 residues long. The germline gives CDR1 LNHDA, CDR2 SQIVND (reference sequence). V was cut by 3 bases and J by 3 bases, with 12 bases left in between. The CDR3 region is CASSMPGVGGANVLTF. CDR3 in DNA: TGTGCCAGTAGTATGCCGGGGGTAGGTGGGGCCAACGTCCTGACTTTC.

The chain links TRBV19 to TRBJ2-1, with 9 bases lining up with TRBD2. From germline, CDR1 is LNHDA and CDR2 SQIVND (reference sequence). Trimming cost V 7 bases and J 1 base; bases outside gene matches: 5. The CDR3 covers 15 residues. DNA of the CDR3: TGTGCCAGTAATAGCGGGAGATCGTCCTACAATGAGCAGTTCTTC. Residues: CASNSGRSSYNEQFF.

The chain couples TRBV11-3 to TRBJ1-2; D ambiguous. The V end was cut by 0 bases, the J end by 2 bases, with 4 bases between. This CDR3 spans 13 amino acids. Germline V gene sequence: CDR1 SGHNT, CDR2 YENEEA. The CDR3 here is CASSLDTNYGYTF. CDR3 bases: TGTGCCAGCAGCTTAGATACAAACTATGGCTACACCTTC.

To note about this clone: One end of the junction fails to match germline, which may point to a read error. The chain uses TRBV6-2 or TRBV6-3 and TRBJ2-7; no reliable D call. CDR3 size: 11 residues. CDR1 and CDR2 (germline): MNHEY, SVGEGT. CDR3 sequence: CASSPSHEQYF. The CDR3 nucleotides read TGTGCCAGCAGTCCCTCCCACGAGCAGTACTTC.

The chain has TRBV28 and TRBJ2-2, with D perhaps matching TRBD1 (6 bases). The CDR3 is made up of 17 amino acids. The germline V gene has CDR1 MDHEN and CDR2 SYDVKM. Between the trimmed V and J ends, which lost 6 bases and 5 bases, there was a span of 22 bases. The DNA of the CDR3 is TGTGCCAGCAGATTCGGGGTCACAGGGCGGCGGACCGGGGAGCTGTTTTTT. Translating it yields CASRFGVTGRRTGELFF. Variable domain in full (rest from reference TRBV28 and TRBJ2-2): DVKVTQSSRYLVKRTGEKVFLECVQDMDHENMFWYRQDPGLGLRLIYFSYDVKMKEKGDIPEGYSVSREKKERFSLILESASTNQTSMYLCASRFGVTGRRTGELFFGEGSRLTVL.

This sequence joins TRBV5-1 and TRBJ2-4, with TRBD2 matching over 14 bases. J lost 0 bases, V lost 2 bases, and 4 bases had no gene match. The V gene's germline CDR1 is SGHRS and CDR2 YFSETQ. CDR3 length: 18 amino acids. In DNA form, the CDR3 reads TGCGCCAGCAGCTTTGGGACTAGCGGGGGTGTAGCCAAAAACATTCAGTACTTC. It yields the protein CASSFGTSGGVAKNIQYF.

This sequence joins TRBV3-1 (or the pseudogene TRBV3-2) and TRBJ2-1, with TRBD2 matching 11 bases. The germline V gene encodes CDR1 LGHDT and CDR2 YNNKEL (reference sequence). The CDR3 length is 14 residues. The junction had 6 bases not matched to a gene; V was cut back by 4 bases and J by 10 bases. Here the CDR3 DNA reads TGTGCCAGCAGCCCCCGGATAGCGGGAGGGGAGCAGTTCTTC. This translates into CASSPRIAGGEQFF.

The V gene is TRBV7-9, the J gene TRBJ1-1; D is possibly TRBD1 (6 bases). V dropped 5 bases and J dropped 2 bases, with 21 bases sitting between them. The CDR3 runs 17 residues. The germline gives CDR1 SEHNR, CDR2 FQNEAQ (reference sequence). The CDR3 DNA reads TGTGCCAGCAGCCTCACAGGGTCCCCTCCGGGAAACACTGAAGCTTTCTTT. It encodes CASSLTGSPPGNTEAFF. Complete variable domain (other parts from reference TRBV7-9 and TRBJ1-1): DTGVSQNPRHKITKRGQNVTFRCDPISEHNRLYWYRQTLGQGPEFLTYFQNEAQLEKSRLLSDRFSAERPKGSFSTLEIQRTEQGDSAMYLCASSLTGSPPGNTEAFFGQGTRLTVV.

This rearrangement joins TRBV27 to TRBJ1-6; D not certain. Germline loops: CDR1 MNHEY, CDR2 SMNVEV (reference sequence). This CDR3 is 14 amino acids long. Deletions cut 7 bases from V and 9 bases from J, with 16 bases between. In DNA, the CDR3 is TGTGCCAGCACCCCGAGCCCCGGTTTTTCACCCCTCCACTTT. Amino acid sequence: CASTPSPGFSPLHF.

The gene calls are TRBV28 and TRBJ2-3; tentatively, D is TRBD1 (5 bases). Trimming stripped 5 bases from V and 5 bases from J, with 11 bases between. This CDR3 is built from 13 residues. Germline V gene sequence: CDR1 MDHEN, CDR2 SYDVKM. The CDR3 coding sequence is TGTGCCAGCAGTCGACAGACCCTAGATACGCAGTATTTT. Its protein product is CASSRQTLDTQYF.

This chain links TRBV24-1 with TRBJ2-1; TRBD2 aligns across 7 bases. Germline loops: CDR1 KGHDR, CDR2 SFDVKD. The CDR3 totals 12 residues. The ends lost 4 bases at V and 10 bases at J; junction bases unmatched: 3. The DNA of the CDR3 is TGTGCCACCAGTGACTGGGGACTAGAGCAGTTCTTC. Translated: CATSDWGLEQFF.

CDR3 in DNA: TGTGCCAGCTCACCAGCGCAGGCGACTAATTCACCCCTCCACTTT. Protein sequence: CASSPAQATNSPLHF. This rearrangement joins TRBV18 to TRBJ1-6, with D uncertain. CDR3 size: 15 residues. Trimming pared 2 bases from V and 6 bases from J, leaving 11 bases between. Germline CDR1 is KGHSH and CDR2 is LQKENI.